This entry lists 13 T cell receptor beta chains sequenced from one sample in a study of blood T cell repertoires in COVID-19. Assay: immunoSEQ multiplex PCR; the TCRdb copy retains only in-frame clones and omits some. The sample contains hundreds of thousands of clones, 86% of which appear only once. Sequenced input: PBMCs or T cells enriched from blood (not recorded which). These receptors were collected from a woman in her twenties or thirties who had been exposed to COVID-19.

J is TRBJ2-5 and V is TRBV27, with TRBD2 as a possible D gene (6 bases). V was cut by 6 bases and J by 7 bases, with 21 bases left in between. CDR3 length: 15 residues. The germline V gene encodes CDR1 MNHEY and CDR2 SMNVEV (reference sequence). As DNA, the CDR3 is TGTGCCAGCAGCCCACCTCCGGGCGGGGCGGGGACCCAGTACTTC. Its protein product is CASSPPPGGAGTQYF.

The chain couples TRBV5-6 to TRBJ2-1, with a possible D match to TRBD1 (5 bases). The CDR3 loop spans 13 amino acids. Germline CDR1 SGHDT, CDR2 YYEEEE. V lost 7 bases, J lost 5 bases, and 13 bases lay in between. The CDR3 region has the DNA TGTGCCAGCTTGCTGGGCAGGGACAATGAGCAGTTCTTC. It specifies CASLLGRDNEQFF.

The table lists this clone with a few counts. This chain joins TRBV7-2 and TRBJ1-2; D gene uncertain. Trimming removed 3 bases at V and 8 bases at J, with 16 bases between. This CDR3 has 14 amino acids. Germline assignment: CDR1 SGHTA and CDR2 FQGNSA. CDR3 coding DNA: TGTGCCAGCAGCTTGGCCTCGAGGGCGTACGGCTACACCTTC. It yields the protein CASSLASRAYGYTF.

This chain's CDR3 is CASKWDRGTGELFF. The CDR3 region has the DNA TGTGCCAGCAAATGGGACAGGGGCACCGGGGAGCTGTTTTTT. This chain joins TRBV6-5 and TRBJ2-2; 10 bases match TRBD1. Germline assignment: CDR1 MNHEY and CDR2 SVGAGI. V was pared by 7 bases and J by 4 bases, with 3 bases of the junction left unmatched. The CDR3 consists of 14 residues.

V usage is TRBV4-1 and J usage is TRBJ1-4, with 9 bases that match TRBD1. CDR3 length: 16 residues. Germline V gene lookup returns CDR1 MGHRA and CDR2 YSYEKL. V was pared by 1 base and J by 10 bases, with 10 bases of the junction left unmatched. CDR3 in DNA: TGCGCCAGCAGCCAAGGACTCCGGACAGGGGTAGGAAAACTGTTTTTT. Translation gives CASSQGLRTGVGKLFF.

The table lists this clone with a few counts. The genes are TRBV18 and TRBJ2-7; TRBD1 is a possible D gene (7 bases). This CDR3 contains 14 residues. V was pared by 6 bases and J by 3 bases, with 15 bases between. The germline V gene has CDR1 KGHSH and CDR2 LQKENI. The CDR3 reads CASSRGEGLYEQYF. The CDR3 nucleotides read TGTGCCAGCTCCAGGGGGGAAGGCCTCTACGAGCAGTACTTC.

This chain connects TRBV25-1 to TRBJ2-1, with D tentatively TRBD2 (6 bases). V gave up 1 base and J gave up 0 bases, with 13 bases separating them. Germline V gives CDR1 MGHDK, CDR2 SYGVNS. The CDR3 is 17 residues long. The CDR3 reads CASSESGRSGSYNEQFF. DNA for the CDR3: TGTGCCAGCAGTGAATCGGGGAGGTCGGGCTCCTACAATGAGCAGTTCTTC.

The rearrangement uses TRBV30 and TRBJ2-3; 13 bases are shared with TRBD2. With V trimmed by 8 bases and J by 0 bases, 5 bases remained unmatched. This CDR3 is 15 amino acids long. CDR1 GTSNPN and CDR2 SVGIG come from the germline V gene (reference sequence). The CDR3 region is CAGGGLAGSTDTQYF. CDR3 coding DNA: TGTGCCGGGGGGGGACTAGCGGGGAGCACAGATACGCAGTATTTT.

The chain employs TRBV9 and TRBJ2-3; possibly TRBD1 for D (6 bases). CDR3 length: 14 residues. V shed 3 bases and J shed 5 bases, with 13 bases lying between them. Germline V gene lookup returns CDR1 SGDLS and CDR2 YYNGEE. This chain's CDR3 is CASSDRQEIDTQYF. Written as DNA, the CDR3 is TGTGCCAGCAGCGATAGACAGGAAATAGATACGCAGTATTTT. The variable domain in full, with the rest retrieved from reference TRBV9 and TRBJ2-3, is DSGVTQTPKHLITATGQRVTLRCSPRSGDLSVYWYQQSLDQGLQFLIQYYNGEERAKGNILERFSAQQFPDLHSELNLSSLELGDSALYFCASSDRQEIDTQYFGPGTRLTVL.

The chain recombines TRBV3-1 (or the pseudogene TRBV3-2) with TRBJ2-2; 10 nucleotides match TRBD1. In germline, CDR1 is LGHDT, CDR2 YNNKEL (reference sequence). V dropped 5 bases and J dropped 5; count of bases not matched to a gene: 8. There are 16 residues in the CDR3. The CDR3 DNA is TGTGCCAGCAGCACTCGGACAGGGGGGGGTACCGGGGAGCTGTTTTTT. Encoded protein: CASSTRTGGGTGELFF.

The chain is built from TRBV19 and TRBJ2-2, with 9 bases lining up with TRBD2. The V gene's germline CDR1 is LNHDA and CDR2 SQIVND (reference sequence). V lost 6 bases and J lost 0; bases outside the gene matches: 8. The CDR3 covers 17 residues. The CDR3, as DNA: TGTGCCAGTAGCGGGATGTTAGCGGGGGCGAACACCGGGGAGCTGTTTTTT. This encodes CASSGMLAGANTGELFF.

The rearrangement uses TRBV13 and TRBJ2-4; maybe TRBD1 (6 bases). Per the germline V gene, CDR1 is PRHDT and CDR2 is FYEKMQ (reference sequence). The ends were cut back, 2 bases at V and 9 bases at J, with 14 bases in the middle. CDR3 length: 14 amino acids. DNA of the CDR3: TGTGCCAGCAGCTTATCTGGGGGCCCAACCATTCAGTACTTC. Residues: CASSLSGGPTIQYF.

CDR3 sequence reads: CASSPGRGQGGTEAFF. The CDR3 nucleotides are TGTGCCAGCAGCCCCGGGCGGGGACAGGGGGGAACTGAAGCTTTCTTT. The V and J genes are TRBV7-8 and TRBJ1-1, with 11 bases lining up with TRBD1. V trimming: 5 bases; J trimming: 5 bases; junction bases outside the gene matches: 10. CDR1 and CDR2 from the germline V gene are SGHVS and FQNEAQ. This CDR3 contains 16 residues.